This T cell receptor (beta chain) was sequenced in a study of blood T cell repertoires in COVID-19. Study-level background: Samples taken during acute and convalescent COVID-19 were collected in the United States, Italy and Spain. From T cells, B-cell-depleted T cells, or PBMCs came the material, which was cDNA or gDNA.

The CDR3 length is 14 residues. Looked up from germline, CDR1 is SGHRS and CDR2 is YFSETQ. V shed 1 base, J shed 5 bases, and the junction held 4 bases outside the gene matches. In the source study's methods: Scientists estimated how many nucleated cells there were by amplifying reference gene primers. Repertoires were generated with immunoSEQ multiplex PCR, while TCRdb's copy carries only in-frame clones and drops some. V, J and clone size reflect that table, while D and trimming were determined from the DNA. The sample lists about 520,000 clones, 70% to 90% seen once, with roughly 3.2% in the top ten.

The clonotype originates from a human donor in a cohort sampled during active COVID-19. The chain has TRBV5-1 and TRBJ2-7, with 9 positions matching TRBD1. The sequenced sample was peripheral blood. The CDR3 DNA follows: TGCGCCAGCAGCTTGCGGGACAGGGCGAACGAGCAGTACTTC. Translated: CASSLRDRANEQYF.